This T cell receptor beta chain originates from a study of CD8 T cells in Susac syndrome. Reverse transcription used roughly 0.45 to 1 ug RNA and random hexamers. TCRdb reprocessed the immunoSEQ multiplex PCR reads with MiXCR, giving one entry per CDR3 protein. The table records about 240,000 distinct CDR3 sequences, about 96% of them present only once. Looked up from germline, CDR1 is SNHLY and CDR2 is FYNNEI. The V gene lost 9 bases and the J gene lost 1 base, with 10 bases spanning the gap. This CDR3 is built from 12 residues. The clonotype was recovered from a human donor with Susac syndrome. Material: CD4+ T cells from PBMCs. The rearrangement uses TRBV2 and TRBJ2-7; a weak D match, TRBD1 (6 bases). CDR3 DNA: TGTGCCAGTAGACAGGTATCCTACGAGCAGTACTTC. It specifies CASRQVSYEQYF.